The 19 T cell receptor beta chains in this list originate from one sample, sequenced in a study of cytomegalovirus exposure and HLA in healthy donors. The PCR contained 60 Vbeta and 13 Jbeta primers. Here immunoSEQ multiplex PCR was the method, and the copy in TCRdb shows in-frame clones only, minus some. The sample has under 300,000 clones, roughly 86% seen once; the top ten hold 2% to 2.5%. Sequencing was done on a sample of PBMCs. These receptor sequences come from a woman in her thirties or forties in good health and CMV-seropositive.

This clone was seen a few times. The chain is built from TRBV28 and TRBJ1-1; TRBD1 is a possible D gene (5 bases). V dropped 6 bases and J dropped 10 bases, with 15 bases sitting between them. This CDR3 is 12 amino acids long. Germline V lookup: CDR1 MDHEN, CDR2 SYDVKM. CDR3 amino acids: CASSPPGGRAFF. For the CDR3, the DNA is TGTGCCAGCAGCCCCCCGGGGGGTCGAGCTTTCTTT.

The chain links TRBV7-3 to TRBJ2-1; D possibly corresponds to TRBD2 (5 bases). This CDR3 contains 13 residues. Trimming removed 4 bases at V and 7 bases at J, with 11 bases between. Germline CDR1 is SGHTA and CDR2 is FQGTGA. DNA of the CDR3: TGTGCCAGCAGCTCCGAGGGCGGGAATGAGCAGTTCTTC. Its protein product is CASSSEGGNEQFF.

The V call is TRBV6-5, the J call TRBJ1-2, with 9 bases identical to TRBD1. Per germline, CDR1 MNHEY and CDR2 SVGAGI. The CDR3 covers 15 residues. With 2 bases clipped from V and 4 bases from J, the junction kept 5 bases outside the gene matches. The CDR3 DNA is TGTGCCAGCAGTTACGGGGGACAGGGCACCTATGGCTACACCTTC. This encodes CASSYGGQGTYGYTF.

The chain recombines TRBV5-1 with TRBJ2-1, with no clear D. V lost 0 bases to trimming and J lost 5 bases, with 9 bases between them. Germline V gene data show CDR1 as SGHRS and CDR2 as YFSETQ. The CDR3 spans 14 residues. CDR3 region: CASSLGSTNNEQFF. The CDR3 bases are TGCGCCAGCAGCTTGGGTAGCACAAACAATGAGCAGTTCTTC.

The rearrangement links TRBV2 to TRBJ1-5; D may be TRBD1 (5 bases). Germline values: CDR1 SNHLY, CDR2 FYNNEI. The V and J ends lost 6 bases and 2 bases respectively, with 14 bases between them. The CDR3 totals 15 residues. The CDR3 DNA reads TGTGCCAGCAGGGCGGGGACGAACGGCAATCAGCCCCAGCATTTT. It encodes CASRAGTNGNQPQHF. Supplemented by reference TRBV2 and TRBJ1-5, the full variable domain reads EPEVTQTPSHQVTQMGQEVILRCVPISNHLYFYWYRQILGQKVEFLVSFYNNEISEKSEIFDDQFSVERPDGSNFTLKIRSTKLEDSAMYFCASRAGTNGNQPQHFGDGTRLSIL.

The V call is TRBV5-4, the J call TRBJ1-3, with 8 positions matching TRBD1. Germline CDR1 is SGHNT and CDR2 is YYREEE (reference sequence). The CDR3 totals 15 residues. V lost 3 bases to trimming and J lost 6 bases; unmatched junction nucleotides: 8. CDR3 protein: CASSSGQGPINTIYF. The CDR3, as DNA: TGTGCCAGCAGCTCAGGACAGGGCCCCATAAACACCATATATTTT.

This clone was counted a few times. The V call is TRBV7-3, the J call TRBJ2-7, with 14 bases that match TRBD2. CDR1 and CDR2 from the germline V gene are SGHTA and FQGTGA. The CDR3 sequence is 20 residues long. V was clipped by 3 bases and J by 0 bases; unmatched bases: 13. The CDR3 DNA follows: TGTGCCAGCAGCTTGGGTGGGACTAGCGGGAGTTTGAGGGTCTCCTACGAGCAGTACTTC. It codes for CASSLGGTSGSLRVSYEQYF.

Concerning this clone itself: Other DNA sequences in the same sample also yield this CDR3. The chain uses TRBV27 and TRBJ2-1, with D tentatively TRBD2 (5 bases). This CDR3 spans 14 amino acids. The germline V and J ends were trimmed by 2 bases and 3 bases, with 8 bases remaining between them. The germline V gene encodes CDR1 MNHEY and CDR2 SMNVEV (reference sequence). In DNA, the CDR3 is TGTGCCAGCAGTTTAGGTGGGAGCTACAATGAGCAGTTCTTC. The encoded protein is CASSLGGSYNEQFF.

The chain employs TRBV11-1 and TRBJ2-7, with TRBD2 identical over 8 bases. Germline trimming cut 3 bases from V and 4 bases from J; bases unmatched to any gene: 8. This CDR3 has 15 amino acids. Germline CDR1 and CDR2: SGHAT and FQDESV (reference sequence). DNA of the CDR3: TGTGCCAGCAGCTTCCGGACTAGCTCTCAGTACGAGCAGTACTTC. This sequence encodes CASSFRTSSQYEQYF.

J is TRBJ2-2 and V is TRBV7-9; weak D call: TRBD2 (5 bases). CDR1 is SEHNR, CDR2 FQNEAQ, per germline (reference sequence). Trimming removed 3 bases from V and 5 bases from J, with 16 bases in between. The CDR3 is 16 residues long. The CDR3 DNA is TGTGCCAGCAGCTTTATCGCCCCGGGATCAACCGGGGAGCTGTTTTTT. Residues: CASSFIAPGSTGELFF.

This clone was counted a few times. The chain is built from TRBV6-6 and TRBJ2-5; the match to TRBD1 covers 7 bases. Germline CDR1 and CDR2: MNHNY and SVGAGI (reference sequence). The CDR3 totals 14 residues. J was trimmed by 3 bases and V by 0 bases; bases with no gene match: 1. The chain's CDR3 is CASSYSGTEETQYF. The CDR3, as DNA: TGTGCCAGCAGTTACTCCGGGACAGAAGAGACCCAGTACTTC.

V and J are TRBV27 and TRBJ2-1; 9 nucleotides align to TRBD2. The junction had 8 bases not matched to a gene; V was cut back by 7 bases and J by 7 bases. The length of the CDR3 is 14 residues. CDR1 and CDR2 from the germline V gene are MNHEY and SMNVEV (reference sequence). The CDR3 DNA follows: TGTGCCAGCACAGCCGGGACTAGCCTAAATGAGCAGTTCTTC. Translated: CASTAGTSLNEQFF.

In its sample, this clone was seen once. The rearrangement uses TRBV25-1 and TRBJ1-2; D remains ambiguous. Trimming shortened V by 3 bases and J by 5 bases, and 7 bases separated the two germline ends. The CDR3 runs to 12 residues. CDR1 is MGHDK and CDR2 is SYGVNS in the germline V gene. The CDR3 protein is CASSDYGYGYTF. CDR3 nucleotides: TGTGCCAGCAGTGACTATGGTTATGGCTACACCTTC.

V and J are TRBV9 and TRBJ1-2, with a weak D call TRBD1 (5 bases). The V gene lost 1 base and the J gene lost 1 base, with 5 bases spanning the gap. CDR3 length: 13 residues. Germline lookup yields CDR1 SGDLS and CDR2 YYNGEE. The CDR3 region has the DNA TGTGCCAGCAGCGTACAGGGTAACTATGGCTACACCTTC. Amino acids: CASSVQGNYGYTF.

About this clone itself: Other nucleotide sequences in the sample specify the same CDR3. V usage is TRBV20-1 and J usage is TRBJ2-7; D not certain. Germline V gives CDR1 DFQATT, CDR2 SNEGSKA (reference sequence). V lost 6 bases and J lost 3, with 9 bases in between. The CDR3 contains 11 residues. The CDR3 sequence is CSARLVYEQYF. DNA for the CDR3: TGCAGTGCCAGACTTGTCTACGAGCAGTACTTC.

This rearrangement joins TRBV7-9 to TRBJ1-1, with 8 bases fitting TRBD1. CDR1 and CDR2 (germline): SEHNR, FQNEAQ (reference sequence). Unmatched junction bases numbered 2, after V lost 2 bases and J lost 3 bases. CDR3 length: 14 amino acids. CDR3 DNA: TGTGCCAGCAGCTTATCGGACAGGGACACTGAAGCTTTCTTT. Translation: CASSLSDRDTEAFF.

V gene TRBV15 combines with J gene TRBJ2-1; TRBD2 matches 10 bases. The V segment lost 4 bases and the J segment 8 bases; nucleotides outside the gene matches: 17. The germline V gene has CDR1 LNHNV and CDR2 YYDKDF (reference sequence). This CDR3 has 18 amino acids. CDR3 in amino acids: CATSTSLSGRGVGDEQFF. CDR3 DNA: TGTGCCACCAGCACCTCCCTGAGCGGGAGGGGGGTTGGGGATGAGCAGTTCTTC.

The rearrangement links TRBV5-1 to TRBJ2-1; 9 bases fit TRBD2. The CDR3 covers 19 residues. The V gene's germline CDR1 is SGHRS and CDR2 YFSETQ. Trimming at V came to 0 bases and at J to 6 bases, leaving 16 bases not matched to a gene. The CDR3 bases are TGCGCCAGCAGCTTGGAAGTAGGGTTGGGCGGGAGGGCCCGCAATGAGCAGTTCTTC. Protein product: CASSLEVGLGGRARNEQFF.

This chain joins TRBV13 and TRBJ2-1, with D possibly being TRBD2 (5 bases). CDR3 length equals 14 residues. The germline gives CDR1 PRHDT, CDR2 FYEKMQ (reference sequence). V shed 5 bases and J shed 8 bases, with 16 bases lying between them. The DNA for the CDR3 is TGTGCCAGCAGCCCTACGGGGTCGGGCGATGAGCAGTTCTTC. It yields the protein CASSPTGSGDEQFF.